This T cell receptor beta chain was recovered during a study of post-analysis software for immune sequencing data. The library was made from cDNA and included unique molecular identifiers. TCRdb reprocessed the PCR reads via MiXCR and lists one record per CDR3 protein. The sample shows around 260,000 distinct CDR3 sequences, roughly a third of them seen only once. This clonotype was recorded many times. Source material: blood. This clonotype was sampled from a girl under 18 with multiple sclerosis.

In DNA, the CDR3 is TGTGCCAGCAGCCTGAGAAGGGCAACTAATGAAAAACTGTTTTTT. This codes for CASSLRRATNEKLFF. V usage is TRBV6-2 or TRBV6-3 and J usage is TRBJ1-4; D is ambiguous. The CDR3 is 15 amino acids. Trimming shortened V by 6 bases and J by 0 bases, and 11 bases separated the two germline ends. The germline V gene encodes CDR1 MNHEY and CDR2 SVGEGT.